The 24 T cell receptor beta chains given below trace back to one sample, sequenced in a study of shared clonotypes between healthy human individuals. Sequencing was performed with immunoSEQ multiplex PCR; in TCRdb, only in-frame clones are kept and a portion is missing. The table has some 1 million clones, approximately 72% seen once. Sequenced sample: memory CD4+ T cells sorted from blood. The subset: CD45RA-negative fraction. All receptors come from a man between 18 and 29 years old in good health.

The chain employs TRBV6-6 and TRBJ2-1, with D possibly being TRBD2 (6 bases). Looked up from germline, CDR1 is MNHNY and CDR2 is SVGAGI (reference sequence). There are 13 residues in the CDR3. Deletions cut 6 bases from V and 4 bases from J, with 10 bases between. In DNA, the CDR3 is TGTGCCAGCAGACCCGCGGGGTACAATGAGCAGTTCTTC. Translating gives CASRPAGYNEQFF.

The chain links TRBV12-2 to TRBJ2-2. TRBV12-2 is a documented pseudogene. The CDR3 covers 16 residues. The CDR3 loop is CASRPPGPANTGELFF. DNA for the CDR3: TGTGCAAGTCGCCCCCCGGGGCCGGCGAACACCGGGGAGCTGTTTTTT.

This clone appeared a few times. This chain connects TRBV2 to TRBJ2-1; 9 bases match TRBD2. This CDR3 region has 16 residues. V shed 6 bases, J shed 6 bases, and the junction held 12 bases outside the gene matches. Per germline, CDR1 SNHLY and CDR2 FYNNEI. CDR3 residues: CASRLGGSGGRNEQFF. Here the CDR3 DNA reads TGTGCCAGCAGGCTCGGGGGTAGCGGGGGACGCAATGAGCAGTTCTTC. Variable domain in full (rest from reference TRBV2 and TRBJ2-1): EPEVTQTPSHQVTQMGQEVILRCVPISNHLYFYWYRQILGQKVEFLVSFYNNEISEKSEIFDDQFSVERPDGSNFTLKIRSTKLEDSAMYFCASRLGGSGGRNEQFFGPGTRLTVL.

There are a few counts of this clone. This chain uses TRBV2 with TRBJ1-5; a possible D gene is TRBD1 (5 bases). Trimming removed 6 bases from V and 2 bases from J, with 11 bases in between. In germline, CDR1 is SNHLY, CDR2 FYNNEI. The CDR3 spans 14 residues. The CDR3 spells CASSGAGGNQPQHF. The CDR3 bases are TGTGCCAGCAGCGGGGCGGGGGGCAATCAGCCCCAGCATTTT. Full variable domain (rest looked up from reference TRBV2 and TRBJ1-5): EPEVTQTPSHQVTQMGQEVILRCVPISNHLYFYWYRQILGQKVEFLVSFYNNEISEKSEIFDDQFSVERPDGSNFTLKIRSTKLEDSAMYFCASSGAGGNQPQHFGDGTRLSIL.

The CDR3 DNA follows: TGTGCCAGCAGCCCGACAGGGAGTACTAACTATGGCTACACCTTC. As protein: CASSPTGSTNYGYTF. The chain couples TRBV7-2 to TRBJ1-2; 7 nucleotides match TRBD1. After removal of 5 bases from V and 0 bases from J, the junction contained 6 bases not matched to a gene. Per germline, CDR1 SGHTA and CDR2 FQGNSA. The CDR3 loop spans 15 amino acids.

CDR3 DNA: TGTGCCAGCAGTCGGACAGGTCTTCACTCGAACACTGAAGCTTTCTTT. It is translated as CASSRTGLHSNTEAFF. The rearrangement uses TRBV6-6 and TRBJ1-1, with 7 bases fitting TRBD1. Germline V CDR1 and CDR2: MNHNY, SVGAGI (reference sequence). The CDR3 spans 16 residues. The ends lost 5 bases at V and 1 base at J; junction bases unmatched: 10.

V usage is TRBV5-8 and J usage is TRBJ2-7; the D gene is possibly TRBD1 (5 bases). Trimming stripped 3 bases from V and 2 bases from J, with 15 bases between. The CDR3 length is 15 residues. CDR1 and CDR2 (germline): SGHTS, YDEGEE. CDR3 in DNA: TGTGCCAGCAGCTGGGCCTTAGGACAAGCCTACGAGCAGTACTTC. This translates into CASSWALGQAYEQYF.

The chain links TRBV18 to TRBJ2-5, with TRBD1 identical over 7 bases. Germline CDR1 and CDR2: KGHSH and LQKENI. The CDR3 contains 15 residues. The V segment lost 5 bases and the J segment 2 bases; nucleotides outside the gene matches: 8. CDR3 bases: TGTGCCAGCTCATCCCGGGACAGCCAGCAAGAGACCCAGTACTTC. It encodes CASSSRDSQQETQYF.

This clone was detected only once. The chain employs TRBV27 and TRBJ2-7; the match to TRBD1 covers 8 bases. The V and J ends lost 6 bases and 1 base, in that order; junction bases with no gene match: 8. CDR1 is MNHEY, CDR2 SMNVEV, per germline (reference sequence). This CDR3 region has 15 residues. CDR3 nucleotide sequence: TGTGCCAGCAGGCTCGGGACAGGTCTTTCCTACGAGCAGTACTTC. Protein: CASRLGTGLSYEQYF.

V is TRBV6-1 and J is TRBJ2-5; 7 positions agree with TRBD1. The germline CDR1 and CDR2 sequences are MNHNS and SASEGT. V gave up 6 bases and J gave up 5 bases; unmatched junction bases: 12. The CDR3 is 15 amino acids. CDR3 DNA: TGTGCCAGCAGCGTGACAGGGCACGGAGTCGAGACCCAGTACTTC. It encodes CASSVTGHGVETQYF.

This rearrangement joins TRBV6-1 to TRBJ2-3, with D unresolved. This CDR3 has 12 residues. CDR1 and CDR2 (germline): MNHNS, SASEGT. V was cut by 7 bases and J by 0 bases, with 5 bases left in between. CDR3 nucleotides: TGTGCCAGCACCCCGAGCACAGATACGCAGTATTTT. Its protein product is CASTPSTDTQYF.

The chain carries TRBV6-5 and TRBJ1-2; D is unclear. Germline loops: CDR1 MNHEY, CDR2 SVGAGI. The CDR3 contains 12 residues. Trimming shortened V by 2 bases and J by 8 bases, and 9 bases separated the two germline ends. DNA of the CDR3: TGTGCCAGCAGTTACGACCTAGGGGGCTACACCTTC. Translating gives CASSYDLGGYTF.

This clone has just a few counts. The J gene is TRBJ1-1, the V gene TRBV5-1; 9 bases match TRBD1. In germline, CDR1 is SGHRS, CDR2 YFSETQ. V lost 4 bases and J lost 4; bases outside the gene matches: 5. The CDR3 is 14 residues long. CDR3 in amino acids: CASSGQGIGTEAFF. The CDR3 DNA reads as TGCGCCAGCAGCGGACAGGGGATAGGCACTGAAGCTTTCTTT.

Details on this clone: One junction end disagrees with the germline gene, perhaps due to a read error. This sequence joins TRBV7-7 and TRBJ1-1; 10 bases are a match to TRBD1. CDR3 length: 17 residues. Looked up from germline, CDR1 is SSHAT and CDR2 is FNYEAQ (reference sequence). CDR3 sequence reads: CASIFKGGQGKYTEAFF. The CDR3, as DNA: TGTGCTAGCATCTTTAAAGGGGGACAGGGGAAGTACACTGAAGCTTTCTTT.

The V gene is TRBV5-4, the J gene TRBJ1-6, with D tentatively TRBD1 (5 bases). Germline V gives CDR1 SGHNT, CDR2 YYREEE (reference sequence). CDR3 length: 15 amino acids. Trimming shortened V by 5 bases and J by 6 bases, and 15 bases separated the two germline ends. The CDR3 region has the DNA TGTGCCAGCAGTACGCCCGGGCAGGGTAATTCACCCCTCCACTTT. This codes for CASSTPGQGNSPLHF.

This clone was seen more than once but under ten times. The chain uses TRBV5-1 and TRBJ2-1, with 9 bases matching TRBD1. After removal of 8 bases from V and 4 bases from J, the junction contained 10 bases not matched to a gene. The CDR3 covers 15 residues. The germline CDR1 and CDR2 sequences are SGHRS and YFSETQ. CDR3 loop: CARVGQGRFYNEQFF. CDR3 DNA sequence: TGCGCCAGGGTCGGACAGGGGAGGTTTTACAATGAGCAGTTCTTC.

This clone came up a few times. The gene calls are TRBV5-1 and TRBJ1-4; TRBD1 matches at 7 bases. The trim removed 4 bases at V and 8 bases at J, leaving 14 bases unmatched. CDR1 is SGHRS and CDR2 is YFSETQ in the germline V gene. This CDR3 has 16 residues. CDR3 residues: CASSPNPGQLEEKLFF. The CDR3 region has the DNA TGCGCCAGCAGCCCTAACCCGGGACAGTTGGAGGAAAAACTGTTTTTT. The full variable domain, completed using reference TRBV5-1 and TRBJ1-4, is KAGVTQTPRYLIKTRGQQVTLSCSPISGHRSVSWYQQTPGQGLQFLFEYFSETQRNKGNFPGRFSGRQFSNSRSEMNVSTLELGDSALYLCASSPNPGQLEEKLFFGSGTQLSVL.

This chain uses TRBV30 with TRBJ1-2, with 7 nucleotides matching TRBD1. V lost 0 bases to trimming and J lost 1 base; unmatched junction nucleotides: 2. Germline V gene data show CDR1 as GTSNPN and CDR2 as SVGIG (reference sequence). This CDR3 is built from 14 residues. The CDR3 DNA sequence: TGTGCCTGGAGTGTTCAGGGGGTTAACTATGGCTACACCTTC. Protein sequence: CAWSVQGVNYGYTF.

In its sample, this clone was seen once. This same CDR3 is encoded by further DNA sequences in the sample. The chain uses TRBV28 and TRBJ1-5, with TRBD1 as a possible D gene (5 bases). Deletions cut 4 bases from V and 0 bases from J, with 10 bases between. The CDR3 covers 15 residues. Looked up from germline, CDR1 is MDHEN and CDR2 is SYDVKM. CDR3 DNA: TGTGCCAGCAGTTGGGGGACGGTTAGCAATCAGCCCCAGCATTTT. Its protein is CASSWGTVSNQPQHF.

The chain employs TRBV6-1 and TRBJ2-2; TRBD1 is a possible D gene (5 bases). Germline CDR1 reads MNHNS; CDR2 reads SASEGT. V shed 4 bases and J shed 3 bases, with 9 bases lying between them. The CDR3 extends over 14 amino acids. The CDR3 DNA reads TGTGCCAGCAGTGTGGGGCAGCACACCGGGGAGCTGTTTTTT. It yields the protein CASSVGQHTGELFF.

J is TRBJ1-2 and V is TRBV6-5, with TRBD1 matching over 10 bases. V gave up 9 bases and J gave up 3 bases; unmatched junction bases: 10. Germline CDR1 is MNHEY and CDR2 is SVGAGI. This CDR3 has 15 amino acids. The CDR3 nucleotides are TGTGCCAGTCCCTCCGGGACAGGGGATGACTATGGCTACACCTTC. Encoded protein: CASPSGTGDDYGYTF.

The sample holds one count of this clone. Other DNA sequences in the same sample also yield this CDR3. The V and J genes are TRBV6-5 and TRBJ2-5; maybe TRBD2 (7 bases). V lost 2 bases and J 5 bases, leaving 12 bases between the germline ends. The CDR3 length is 14 residues. CDR1 MNHEY and CDR2 SVGAGI come from the germline V gene. CDR3 DNA sequence: TGTGCCAGCAGTTACGGGGGGGGGCAGGAGACCCAGTACTTC. Translation gives CASSYGGGQETQYF.

V usage is TRBV7-9 and J usage is TRBJ1-2; D ambiguous. There are 12 residues in the CDR3. From germline, CDR1 is SEHNR and CDR2 FQNEAQ (reference sequence). V lost 0 bases to trimming and J lost 7 bases, with 6 bases between them. CDR3 sequence: CASSLAGSGYTF. Here the CDR3 DNA reads TGTGCCAGCAGCTTAGCGGGTTCTGGCTACACCTTC. The whole variable domain, filled in from reference TRBV7-9 and TRBJ1-2, reads DTGVSQNPRHKITKRGQNVTFRCDPISEHNRLYWYRQTLGQGPEFLTYFQNEAQLEKSRLLSDRFSAERPKGSFSTLEIQRTEQGDSAMYLCASSLAGSGYTFGSGTRLTVV.

This chain connects TRBV5-1 to TRBJ2-7, with a possible D match to TRBD2 (5 bases). The ends were cut back, 4 bases at V and 5 bases at J, with 19 bases in the middle. Germline CDR1 SGHRS, CDR2 YFSETQ. This CDR3 contains 15 residues. The CDR3 nucleotides are TGCGCCAGCAGCCCGGAGGTGGCCAAAATAAACGAGCAGTACTTC. This sequence encodes CASSPEVAKINEQYF.